This TCR beta chain appears in the sequencing data of a study of beta chain features in type 1 diabetes. Germline-derived CDR1 and CDR2 are SEHNR and FQNEAQ (reference sequence). Trimming removed 3 bases from V and 0 bases from J, with 6 bases in between. The CDR3 sequence is 15 residues long. Only a few counts were recorded for this clone. The identical CDR3 is also encoded by other nucleotide sequences in the sample. cDNA synthesis used the whole RNA isolate, giving expressed TCRB sequences. Using immunoSEQ multiplex PCR, the repertoire was profiled, and TCRdb retains in-frame clones only, with some absent. Among around 340,000 clones listed, approximately 8.2% were seen once.

What was sequenced was central memory CD4+ T cells from blood. The sequence came from a woman aged 18-29 years in good health. The chain is built from TRBV7-9 and TRBJ2-6; unclear D gene. The CDR3 protein is CASSFPPSGANVLTF. The CDR3 bases are TGTGCCAGCAGCTTCCCCCCCTCTGGGGCCAACGTCCTGACTTTC.